The clone carrying this T cell receptor (beta chain) was counted between two and nine times. Its cognate antigen is unknown. MiXCR, applied by TCRdb to the reads, yields one record per CDR3 protein. The sample includes about 700,000 distinct CDR3 sequences, around 30% of them seen just once. The data belong to a study of T cell repertoires in cytomegalovirus infection. About the study: Signatures in public TCR beta sequences pointed to both CMV infection and matching HLA type.

Study results and caveats: Across the ex vivo response, the dominant clonotypes were HLA-C-restricted CMV-specific TCR beta clonotypes.

Germline-derived CDR1 and CDR2 are SGHTA and FQGNSA. Trimming took off 1 base at V and 8 bases at J, with 12 bases between the two ends. The CDR3 runs 14 residues. The chain has TRBV7-2 and TRBJ2-1; weak D call: TRBD1 (6 bases). The sample consisted of cultured PBMCs, taken from culture after CMV antigen stimulation. The receptor was isolated from a human donor in good health (CMV status not recorded). Some clones in this sample may be carry-over from other donors' samples. The CDR3 reads CASSLDWGQDEQFF. The DNA for the CDR3 is TGTGCCAGCAGCTTAGATTGGGGGCAGGATGAGCAGTTCTTC.